This paragraph covers one T cell receptor (beta chain) sequence. Its antigen is currently unknown. Repertoires were generated with immunoSEQ multiplex PCR, while TCRdb's copy carries only in-frame clones and drops some. The table records approximately 44,000 clones, about 71% of them present only once. The data stem from a study of PD-1 blockade in classical Hodgkin lymphoma. Study-level background: Nivolumab was given intravenously to patients at 3 mg/kg every 2 weeks.

Following autologous stem cell transplantation, relapse occurred in every patient, and exposure to brentuximab vedotin varied. This CDR3 has 13 residues. Between the trimmed V and J ends, which lost 5 bases and 0 bases, there was a span of 5 bases. CDR1 and CDR2 (germline): LNHDA, SQIVND (reference sequence). Study conclusions and caveats: The origin of the repertoire differences remains undefined, with disease activity or prior therapy as possible causes. Newly diagnosed patients had baseline TCR diversity that was reportedly lower than that of healthy donors.

Sequenced material: peripheral blood mononuclear cells (PBMCs), taken at baseline. The chain couples TRBV19 to TRBJ1-3; TRBD1 might be the D (5 bases). This receptor was identified in a human donor with classical Hodgkin lymphoma. For the CDR3, the DNA is TGTGCCAGTAGTGGGACCTCTGGAAACACCATATATTTT. Its protein is CASSGTSGNTIYF.